This paragraph reports one T cell receptor beta chain. This specimen comes from a study of fetal regulatory T cell absence and autoimmunity. Study-wide context: IPEX patients had exocrine pancreas autoimmunity without clinical diabetes.

The assay was run at survey level. The protocol was immunoSEQ multiplex PCR, while the TCRdb copy is restricted to in-frame clones and leaves out a portion. The table lists some 87,000 clones, about 78% of them singletons. Germline trimming cut 3 bases from V and 4 bases from J; bases unmatched to any gene: 4. Per the germline V gene, CDR1 is MGHRA and CDR2 is YSYEKL. This CDR3 is built from 14 residues. The TCR originated in a male donor with IPEX syndrome. The sequenced sample consisted of pancreas tissue. This sequence joins TRBV4-1 and TRBJ1-2, with 8 bases identical to TRBD1. The CDR3 region is CASSQDRASYGYTF. In nucleotides, the CDR3 is TGCGCCAGCAGCCAGGACAGGGCCTCCTATGGCTACACCTTC.